The next 28 T cell receptor beta chains were all read from a single sample in a study of chemoradiotherapy in HPV16-positive cancers. Measured with immunoSEQ multiplex PCR; TCRdb has only the in-frame clones, and not every one. The sample lists 4,500 to 6,500 clones, about 73% occurring once. The sample was acquired from a patient who underwent chemoradiotherapy. These receptors all stem from a human donor with HPV-associated anogenital cancer.

The table lists this clone with a few counts. The chain combines TRBV2 with TRBJ2-7; 10 bases map to TRBD2. V lost 3 bases, J lost 5 bases, and 7 bases stayed unmatched. The CDR3 length is 15 residues. From germline, CDR1 is SNHLY and CDR2 FYNNEI. The CDR3 spells CASSDPLAGNNEQYF. DNA for the CDR3: TGTGCCAGCAGTGACCCACTAGCGGGAAATAACGAGCAGTACTTC.

The chain is built from TRBV4-2 and TRBJ1-2; D uncertain. The V and J ends lost 0 bases and 5 bases respectively, with 13 bases between them. This CDR3 is 15 amino acids long. The germline V gene encodes CDR1 LGHNA and CDR2 YNFKEQ. The CDR3 coding sequence is TGTGCCAGCAGCCAAGATCGTAGTTGGTTGTATGGCTACACCTTC. Its protein is CASSQDRSWLYGYTF.

V is TRBV28 and J is TRBJ2-7; D is possibly TRBD2 (7 bases). Germline V lookup: CDR1 MDHEN, CDR2 SYDVKM. V was cut by 7 bases and J by 4 bases, with 17 bases left in between. This CDR3 region has 14 residues. The CDR3 is CASTMGGGQYEQYF. The CDR3 nucleotides read TGTGCCAGCACCATGGGAGGGGGGCAGTACGAGCAGTACTTC.

The rearrangement links TRBV4-2 to TRBJ1-2; the match to TRBD1 covers 7 bases. The CDR3 consists of 17 residues. J was trimmed by 3 bases and V by 1 base; bases with no gene match: 11. Germline V gives CDR1 LGHNA, CDR2 YNFKEQ. The CDR3 DNA reads as TGTGCCAGCAGCCAAGCCCGAGGACAGGAGGGCGACTATGGCTACACCTTC. It specifies CASSQARGQEGDYGYTF.

The V call is TRBV13, the J call TRBJ2-4; no firm D call. The CDR3 totals 14 residues. With 2 bases removed from V and 8 bases from J, the gap between germline ends came to 13 bases. Germline CDR1 reads PRHDT; CDR2 reads FYEKMQ (reference sequence). The CDR3 DNA sequence: TGTGCCAGCAGCTTACGCCTGATAAGGGACATTCAGTACTTC. Translating gives CASSLRLIRDIQYF.

Only a few counts were recorded for this clone. V and J are TRBV4-1 and TRBJ1-3, with TRBD1 as a possible D gene (5 bases). Germline assignment: CDR1 MGHRA and CDR2 YSYEKL. CDR3 length: 13 residues. V gave up 3 bases and J gave up 4 bases, with 7 bases separating them. The CDR3 DNA follows: TGCGCCAGCAGCCAGAACAGGGGAAACACCATATATTTT. Encoded protein: CASSQNRGNTIYF.

The gene calls are TRBV5-1 and TRBJ2-2; D gene ambiguous. The CDR3 sequence is 18 residues long. V was cut by 1 base and J by 3 bases, with 19 bases left in between. Germline CDR1 SGHRS, CDR2 YFSETQ. CDR3 DNA sequence: TGCGCCAGCAGCTTGACCCCCGCGGAAATTCTGGACACCGGGGAGCTGTTTTTT. It translates to CASSLTPAEILDTGELFF. The full variable domain, its missing parts supplied by reference TRBV5-1 and TRBJ2-2, is KAGVTQTPRYLIKTRGQQVTLSCSPISGHRSVSWYQQTPGQGLQFLFEYFSETQRNKGNFPGRFSGRQFSNSRSEMNVSTLELGDSALYLCASSLTPAEILDTGELFFGEGSRLTVL.

This clone is a singleton in its sample. J is TRBJ2-1 and V is TRBV28; 10 bases line up with TRBD2. The CDR3 sequence is 13 residues long. Looked up from germline, CDR1 is MDHEN and CDR2 is SYDVKM. V was pared by 8 bases and J by 4 bases, with 2 bases of the junction left unmatched. Here the CDR3 DNA reads TGTGCCAGCGGACTAGCGGATTACAATGAGCAGTTCTTC. It yields the protein CASGLADYNEQFF.

The rearrangement links TRBV5-1 to TRBJ2-1; D is perhaps TRBD2 (6 bases). Trimming pared 5 bases from V and 0 bases from J, leaving 18 bases between. This CDR3 contains 17 residues. From germline, CDR1 is SGHRS and CDR2 YFSETQ. For the CDR3, the DNA is TGCGCCAGCAGTCCGCGGCGGGGCCAAAGCTCCTACAATGAGCAGTTCTTC. Translated, it gives CASSPRRGQSSYNEQFF.

This clone was counted only a few times. The chain joins TRBV5-1 to TRBJ2-2; D not resolved. This CDR3 has 16 residues. The V and J ends lost 4 bases and 2 bases respectively, with 15 bases between them. Germline CDR1 and CDR2: SGHRS and YFSETQ. The DNA for the CDR3 is TGCGCCAGCAGCAACCTGTTGGGTATTAACACCGGGGAGCTGTTTTTT. Its protein is CASSNLLGINTGELFF.

CDR3 bases: TGTGCCAGCAGCTTCACACTAGCGGGAGATCGAGATACGCAGTATTTT. Protein product: CASSFTLAGDRDTQYF. The gene calls are TRBV7-9 and TRBJ2-3; 11 nucleotides agree with TRBD2. V shed 3 bases, J shed 5 bases, and the junction held 7 bases outside the gene matches. The CDR3 contains 16 residues. Per the germline V gene, CDR1 is SEHNR and CDR2 is FQNEAQ (reference sequence).

V gene TRBV10-3 combines with J gene TRBJ2-5; 8 bases align to TRBD2. The CDR3 runs to 14 residues. From germline, CDR1 is ENHRY and CDR2 SYGVKD. Unmatched junction bases numbered 7, after V lost 5 bases and J lost 5 bases. Written as DNA, the CDR3 is TGTGCCATCAGTAAACTAGCGGAGTCGGAGACCCAGTACTTC. Residues: CAISKLAESETQYF.

The chain couples TRBV2 to TRBJ1-4, with no clear D. Per germline, CDR1 SNHLY and CDR2 FYNNEI. The CDR3 sequence is 15 residues long. The germline V and J ends were trimmed by 5 bases and 0 bases, with 10 bases remaining between them. For the CDR3, the DNA is TGTGCCAGCAGTATCGGTGATGCAACTAATGAAAAACTGTTTTTT. Translated: CASSIGDATNEKLFF.

This rearrangement joins TRBV7-8 to TRBJ1-6, with 9 bases identical to TRBD1. V was pared by 5 bases and J by 7 bases, with 9 bases of the junction left unmatched. The germline V gene encodes CDR1 SGHVS and CDR2 FQNEAQ. CDR3 length: 16 residues. CDR3 nucleotides: TGTGCCAGCAGCAACCCTCCCGGGACAGGGAATTCACCCCTCCACTTT. Protein: CASSNPPGTGNSPLHF.

CDR3 DNA: TGTGCCAGCAGCTTTAGCGGGAGGATAGATACGCAGTATTTT. Protein: CASSFSGRIDTQYF. This sequence joins TRBV7-3 and TRBJ2-3; 10 nucleotides match TRBD2. The length of the CDR3 is 14 residues. The V gene's germline CDR1 is SGHTA and CDR2 FQGTGA. V trimming: 3 bases; J trimming: 5 bases; junction bases outside the gene matches: 2. Complete variable domain (other parts from reference TRBV7-3 and TRBJ2-3): GAGVSQTPSNKVTEKGKYVELRCDPISGHTALYWYRQSLGQGPEFLIYFQGTGAADDSGLPNDRFFAVRPEGSVSTLKIQRTERGDSAVYLCASSFSGRIDTQYFGPGTRLTVL.

The V gene is TRBV7-8, the J gene TRBJ1-2, with 11 positions matching TRBD1. J gave up 3 bases and V 4 bases, and 10 bases lay outside the gene matches. Germline V gives CDR1 SGHVS, CDR2 FQNEAQ. This CDR3 region has 17 residues. CDR3 nucleotides: TGTGCCAGCAGCTCTTCCGGGACAGGGGGAACCCACTATGGCTACACCTTC. Protein product: CASSSSGTGGTHYGYTF.

The V and J genes are TRBV21-1 and TRBJ2-1. TRBV21-1 represents a pseudogene. The CDR3 runs to 16 residues. The CDR3 DNA sequence: TGTGCCAGCAGCTGGGGATTTATGAGGGGATACAATGAGCAGTTCTTC. This gives the protein CASSWGFMRGYNEQFF.

This clone was seen a single time. The chain joins TRBV19 to TRBJ2-1, with D unresolved. V gave up 4 bases and J gave up 8 bases, with 9 bases separating them. The CDR3 is 12 residues long. CDR1 and CDR2 (germline): LNHDA, SQIVND (reference sequence). The chain's CDR3 is CASSTYRYEQFF. Written as DNA, the CDR3 is TGTGCCAGTAGTACATATAGGTATGAGCAGTTCTTC.

The chain combines TRBV7-6 with TRBJ2-7; D perhaps matches TRBD2 (5 bases). The CDR3 has 12 residues. Trimming removed 1 base from V and 5 bases from J, with 6 bases in between. Germline CDR1 SGHVS, CDR2 FNYEAQ. Written as DNA, the CDR3 is TGTGCCAGCAGCTTAGGGCGGGACGAGCAGTACTTC. This encodes CASSLGRDEQYF.

The rearrangement links TRBV2 to TRBJ1-3; D gene ambiguous. The CDR3 spans 14 residues. CDR1 SNHLY and CDR2 FYNNEI come from the germline V gene. The germline V and J ends were trimmed by 5 bases and 6 bases, with 14 bases remaining between them. The CDR3 spells CASSYDTSKNTIYF. CDR3 bases: TGTGCCAGCAGTTATGACACGTCAAAAAACACCATATATTTT.

The V and J genes are TRBV19 and TRBJ1-2, with D hard to call. Germline assignment: CDR1 LNHDA and CDR2 SQIVND (reference sequence). Trimming took 3 bases from V and 2 from J, leaving 13 bases between them. CDR3 length: 15 amino acids. The CDR3 sequence is CASSIWVGQNYGYTF. The DNA of the CDR3 is TGTGCCAGTAGTATTTGGGTTGGCCAGAACTATGGCTACACCTTC.

The rearrangement links TRBV6-1 to TRBJ2-7; the match to TRBD2 covers 10 bases. After removal of 1 base from V and 4 bases from J, the junction contained 4 bases not matched to a gene. The CDR3 loop spans 15 amino acids. CDR1 and CDR2 from the germline V gene are MNHNS and SASEGT. The CDR3 region has the DNA TGTGCCAGCAGTGAAGAAGGAGCGGGGGGGTACGAGCAGTACTTC. This codes for CASSEEGAGGYEQYF.

The chain employs TRBV7-6 and TRBJ1-5, with a tentative D call TRBD1 (6 bases). The V end was cut by 2 bases, the J end by 6 bases, with 14 bases between. Per the germline V gene, CDR1 is SGHVS and CDR2 is FNYEAQ. This CDR3 region has 15 residues. The CDR3 reads CASSLTGFRGQPQHF. CDR3 DNA: TGTGCCAGCAGCTTAACAGGGTTTAGAGGTCAGCCCCAGCATTTT.

The V gene is TRBV19, the J gene TRBJ2-3; 13 nucleotides agree with TRBD2. Germline CDR1 is LNHDA and CDR2 is SQIVND (reference sequence). CDR3 length: 20 amino acids. With 5 bases clipped from V and 2 bases from J, the junction kept 16 bases outside the gene matches. CDR3: CASSAPPGLAGFSDTDTQYF. CDR3 in DNA: TGTGCCAGTAGTGCCCCGCCGGGACTAGCGGGGTTTTCGGACACAGATACGCAGTATTTT.

This chain connects TRBV2 to TRBJ1-1; TRBD1 aligns across 9 bases. CDR3 length: 12 amino acids. CDR1 is SNHLY and CDR2 is FYNNEI in the germline V gene. The V and J ends lost 7 bases and 5 bases, in that order; junction bases with no gene match: 2. The CDR3 DNA sequence: TGTGCCAGCAACAGGGGGCGGACTGAAGCTTTCTTT. Translated: CASNRGRTEAFF.

The chain employs TRBV29-1 and TRBJ2-7, with D possibly being TRBD2 (6 bases). The V gene's germline CDR1 is SQVTM and CDR2 ANQGSEA. This CDR3 comprises 14 residues. The ends were cut back, 4 bases at V and 0 bases at J, with 13 bases in the middle. The CDR3: CSVGGGKNSYEQYF. CDR3 nucleotide sequence: TGCAGCGTTGGAGGAGGGAAAAACTCCTACGAGCAGTACTTC.

CDR3 coding DNA: TGCGCCAGCAGCTCACGACAGGGTGTGAACACTGAAGCTTTCTTT. This translates into CASSSRQGVNTEAFF. The chain employs TRBV5-1 and TRBJ1-1; 7 nucleotides align to TRBD1. CDR3 length: 15 residues. The germline CDR1 and CDR2 sequences are SGHRS and YFSETQ. The ends lost 3 bases at V and 0 bases at J; junction bases unmatched: 5.

This sequence joins TRBV2 and TRBJ2-1; tentative D call: TRBD2 (13 bases). The CDR3 extends over 19 amino acids. CDR1 and CDR2 (germline): SNHLY, FYNNEI. Trimming removed 4 bases at V and 8 bases at J, with 30 bases between. The DNA of the CDR3 is TGTGCCAGCAGTGGGGGACAGGGGGCCGGACTAGCGGGAGTGGATGAGCAGTTCTTC. As protein: CASSGGQGAGLAGVDEQFF.